The present T cell receptor (beta chain) was sequenced within a study of cytomegalovirus exposure and HLA in healthy donors (dated by TCRdb to about 2017). About the full investigation: In an earlier analysis of roughly 590 of the donors, about 270 Gb of sequence data and 90 million to 120 million unique TCR beta sequences from 180 million or so T cells were reported. Class I and class II HLA loci were covered by the typing at four-digit resolution. Among the approximately 400 genotyped donors, around 81% belonged to the genetic ancestry cluster associated with self-reported Caucasian donors. Across roughly 420 genotyped donors of the cohort, an average of roughly 250,000 unique TCR beta nucleotide sequences per donor were sequenced, and 15% to 20% of those sequences were non-productive. Approximately 300 gigabases of sequencing data and about 92 million unique TCR sequences made up an early release that covered about 640 HLA-typed donors. To predict cytomegalovirus infection status, the study brought together high-throughput TCR immunosequencing, statistical association of individual TCRs with disease status, and machine learning. Besides the first cohort of roughly 660 subjects, a separate validation cohort made up of over a hundred different subjects was used. In a later genetic analysis, genome-wide SNP genotypes for about 65% of the roughly 670 donors were used, and that subset was treated as a discovery cohort. An earlier analysis of approximately 640 of the donors applied high-throughput TCR beta sequencing to assess whether each TCR beta V gene segment acted as functional or pseudogenic. The study was designed to test whether signatures of past pathogen exposure could be identified by cataloging public T cell receptors. A later analysis re-examined previously published TCR beta repertoires from more than 550 donors and added high-resolution HLA genotyping to investigate patterns of TCR occurrence. Donor age, sex, ethnicity and CMV serostatus were collected together with the repertoire data. All discovery cohort repertoires had been generated on a single sequencing platform. Rather than using new phenotypic data, the later analysis identified candidate immune exposures from TCR beta sequences and from how often those sequences occurred across donors. Typing coverage varied by locus: roughly 620-640 donors for A, B, C, DRB1 and DQB1; about 520 for DQA1; more than 600 for DPA1; approximately 470 for DPB1. The study profiled the T cell repertoires of fewer than 850 subjects by immunosequencing and related them to cytomegalovirus serostatus. About five DR-DQ haplotypes were treated as single units for association and clustering because of strong linkage in the cohort.

The library relied on the immunoSEQ multiplex PCR assay. A mixture of 60 forward primers for TCR Vbeta segments and 13 reverse primers for TCR Jbeta segments was used in the multiplex PCR. Amplification of the CDR3 region of rearranged TCR beta genes was performed with a multiplex PCR assay on genomic DNA. The Illumina HiSeq System was used to sequence the amplified TCR beta libraries as 87-base-pair reads. Under the source paper's analysis protocol: In a later analysis, about 80 million unique TCR beta chains were counted across the roughly 670 repertoires, and roughly 11 million of these chains were shared by at least two donors. Raw reads were error-corrected and collapsed into unique sequences by a nearest-neighbor algorithm in which closely related sequences were merged to remove PCR and sequencing errors. CDR3 sequences were aligned to IMGT reference sequences to assign V, D and J gene segments. For a sequence to be retained, a match of at least six nucleotides to both a V gene segment and a J gene segment was required. A rearrangement was called productive if the CDR3 had no stop codons and remained in frame with V and J, and every other rearrangement was called non-productive. Following IMGT convention, CDR3 was defined as the stretch from the second conserved V-encoded cysteine to the conserved J-encoded phenylalanine. The earlier analysis of 500 to 650 of the donors excluded any sequence lacking an unambiguous match to a single V gene segment. An earlier analysis of 587 of the donors called V segments functional above 56.7% productive rearrangements and segregating when the between-donor standard deviation exceeded 5%. A statistical classification framework was built for diagnosing cytomegalovirus status from the catalog of TCR beta chain sequences. In a later analysis, V and J genes were assigned by comparing TCR nucleotide sequences against IMGT/GENE-DB human TR gene sequences. The TCRdist pipeline was used in a later analysis to assign CDR3 sequences and most-parsimonious VDJ recombination scenarios. A later analysis defined each TCR beta chain by its CDR3 amino acid sequence plus V-gene family, and excluded reads lacking a unique V-gene family. A later analysis removed nearly 600 highly shared, low-generation-probability nucleotide sequences to deal with suspected cross-contamination and a sequencing artifact. In a later analysis, a clonal expansion index was calculated for each public chain from normalized within-repertoire ranks of inferred template counts. In a later analysis, generation probabilities were computed with a VDJ recombination model fitted to out-of-frame rearrangements, and the resulting probabilities were checked against IGoR. In a later analysis, hypergeometric tests were used to score TCR-TCR, TCR-HLA and TCR-CMV co-occurrence, with a repertoire-size bias correction applied to TCR pairs. To estimate false discovery rates, a later analysis permuted the HLA or CMV assignments 20 times. In a later analysis, co-occurring TCRs were grouped using DBSCAN, and TCRdist sequence similarity was added for clustering within HLA-allele-positive subsets. For co-occurrence clustering, repertoires with fewer than 30,000 or more than 120,000 public chains were excluded, along with four or five repertoires with anomalous nucleotide sharing. TCRdb mirrors the immuneACCESS table, restricted to in-frame sequences. Some clones are absent from its copies; in checked studies, under half trace to an unresolved V gene, and the reason for the others is unknown. V, J and clone size derive from that table, while D and trimming were established from the DNA sequence. Present in this sample are under 150,000 clones, over 70% of which were seen just once. The ten largest clones capture about 1.7% of the sample.

The germline ends are 9 bases apart after V is trimmed by 6 bases and J by 7 bases. From its cysteine to its phenylalanine, the CDR3 spans 12 amino acids. Of all the DNA, just the CDR3 is kept, 36 bases in frame from base 1. CDR1 and CDR2, per the germline V gene, are MDHEN and SYDVKM. Turning to this clone: Its antigen is not yet known. Per-nucleotide qualities are absent, and no much larger clonotype sits a single base away.

In total, approximately 610 healthy bone marrow donors made up the cohort. At the time of sampling, every cohort member was nominally healthy, though immune exposures that went unrecorded were likely present. The donor was CMV seronegative and belonged to the group of roughly 330 seronegative cohort members. A peripheral blood sample was collected from each donor, and TCR beta sequencing was performed on peripheral blood mononuclear cells. The Qiagen DNeasy Blood Extraction Kit was used to extract genomic DNA from the blood cell samples. What the research found in general, with its limitations: The presence/absence analyses assumed that sequencing depth was roughly uniform across donors, and that assumption may not be true. In the study, roughly 160 TCR beta chains were listed as associated with cytomegalovirus. The only immune exposure information available for the cohort was CMV serostatus. This cohort had only TCR beta chains sequenced, and the lack of alpha or paired-chain data limited which features could be detected. A cluster of highly shared sequence variants was judged likely to be a technical artifact of the sequencing pipeline. A later genetic analysis reported fewer N-insertions in productive TCRs among donors in an Asian-associated ancestry cluster than the roughly 650-donor mean. Cytomegalovirus status was reported to be diagnosed by the classifier with high specificity and sensitivity in both the original and validation cohorts. A later analysis found that most CMV-associated TCR beta chains appeared HLA-restricted, with HLA associations seemingly driven largely by CMV exposure. According to a later analysis, TCR association rates differed among HLA loci, with DRB1 alleles showing the most associated TCRs and HLA-C alleles showing the fewest. A later analysis reported that several top co-occurrence clusters appeared linked to parvovirus B19, influenza, CMV and Epstein-Barr virus. The earlier analysis of almost 600 of the donors excluded over 15 rarely observed V segments, including chromosome 9 orphons, because counts were too low. The 87-base-pair reads could not distinguish some IMGT-functional V segments, including TRBV6-2 and TRBV6-3, so those segments were excluded. An association between a missense DCLRE1C variant and V-gene and J-gene trimming of TCR beta chains was found in a later genetic analysis and replicated in an independent cohort. In vitro tests confirmed that a few of the cytomegalovirus-associated TCR beta chains recognize cytomegalovirus antigens. Strong co-occurrence of HLA alleles, especially DR and DQ, made assigning TCR associations to individual alleles difficult. At a false discovery rate of 0.05, a later analysis linked under 20,000 TCR beta sequences to specific HLA alleles. Broadly in line with IMGT annotations, most TCR beta V segments showed up in productive rearrangements about 90% or about 30% of the time in an earlier analysis of 587 of the donors. Because HLA typing was missing for some donors at each locus, association tests included only the typed subset. A later analysis found that HLA-associated TCR beta chains were more clonally expanded and had lower generation probabilities than equally common non-associated chains. Linkage disequilibrium might explain the correlated functional status among segregating V segments, but an unknown experimental factor could not be ruled out. Most TCR sequences were observed very rarely across donors, whereas some public TCRs were present in many individuals. A further reported finding was that TCR beta sequences accurately predicted the HLA-A and HLA-B alleles for most subjects in the first cohort. The authors suggested that the approach could potentially be extended to other disease states and immunological phenotypes.

In this chain, TRBV28 is recombined with TRBJ1-4, and perhaps TRBD1 as D gene, on 5 matching bases. This TCR derives from a woman aged 40 to 55 in good health and CMV-seronegative. Input material: PBMCs. DNA sequence: TGTGCCAGCAGAGGGGTTGGTGAAAAACTGTTTTTT. Translation gives CASRGVGEKLFF.